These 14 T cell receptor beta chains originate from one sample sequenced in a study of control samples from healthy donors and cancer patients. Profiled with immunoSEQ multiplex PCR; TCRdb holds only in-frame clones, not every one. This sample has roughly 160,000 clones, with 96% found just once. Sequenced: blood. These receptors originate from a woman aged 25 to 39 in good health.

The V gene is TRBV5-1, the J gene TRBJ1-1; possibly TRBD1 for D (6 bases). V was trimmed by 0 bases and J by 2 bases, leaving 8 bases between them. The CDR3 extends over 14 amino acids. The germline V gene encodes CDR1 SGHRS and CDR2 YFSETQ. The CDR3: CASSLDGGNTEAFF. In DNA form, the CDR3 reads TGCGCCAGCAGCTTGGACGGGGGCAACACTGAAGCTTTCTTT.

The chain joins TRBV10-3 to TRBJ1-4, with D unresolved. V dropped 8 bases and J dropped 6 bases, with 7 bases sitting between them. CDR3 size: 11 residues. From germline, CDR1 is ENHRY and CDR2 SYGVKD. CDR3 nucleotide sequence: TGTGCCATCGGCGGAGATGAAAAACTGTTTTTT. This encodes CAIGGDEKLFF.

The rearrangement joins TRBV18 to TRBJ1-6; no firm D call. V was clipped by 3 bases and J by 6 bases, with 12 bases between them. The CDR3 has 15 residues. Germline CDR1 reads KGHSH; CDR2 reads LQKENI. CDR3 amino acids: CASSPEKQSNSPLHF. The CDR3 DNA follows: TGTGCCAGCTCACCCGAAAAACAGAGTAATTCACCCCTCCACTTT. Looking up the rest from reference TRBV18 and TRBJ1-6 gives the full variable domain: NAGVMQNPRHLVRRRGQEARLRCSPMKGHSHVYWYRQLPEEGLKFMVYLQKENIIDESGMPKERFSAEFPKEGPSILRIQQVVRGDSAAYFCASSPEKQSNSPLHFGNGTRLTVT.

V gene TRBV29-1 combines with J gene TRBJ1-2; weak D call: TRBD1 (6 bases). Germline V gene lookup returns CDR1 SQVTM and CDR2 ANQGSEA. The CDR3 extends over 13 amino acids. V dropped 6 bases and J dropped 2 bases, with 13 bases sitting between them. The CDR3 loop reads CSVDITGNYGYTF. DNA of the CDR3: TGCAGCGTCGACATAACAGGGAACTATGGCTACACCTTC.

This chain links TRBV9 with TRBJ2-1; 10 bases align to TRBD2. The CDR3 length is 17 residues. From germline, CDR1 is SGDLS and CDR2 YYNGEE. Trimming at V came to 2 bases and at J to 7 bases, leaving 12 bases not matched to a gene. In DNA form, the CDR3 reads TGTGCCAGCAGCGTTGAGAGCGGGGGGGCCGGAGTAAATGAGCAGTTCTTC. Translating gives CASSVESGGAGVNEQFF.

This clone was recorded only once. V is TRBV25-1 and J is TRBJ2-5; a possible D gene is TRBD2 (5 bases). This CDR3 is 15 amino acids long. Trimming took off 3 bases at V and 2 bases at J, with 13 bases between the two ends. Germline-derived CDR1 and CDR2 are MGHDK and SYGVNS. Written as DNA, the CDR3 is TGTGCCAGCAGTGAGTCTAGCAGGCGACAAGAGACCCAGTACTTC. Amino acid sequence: CASSESSRRQETQYF.

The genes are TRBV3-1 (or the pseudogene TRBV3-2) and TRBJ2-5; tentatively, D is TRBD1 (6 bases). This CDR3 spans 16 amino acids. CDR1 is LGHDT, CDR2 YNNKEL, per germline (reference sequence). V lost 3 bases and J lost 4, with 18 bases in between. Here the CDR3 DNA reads TGTGCCAGCAGCCACAGGGGTGGCAGGGCGGGAGAGACCCAGTACTTC. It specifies CASSHRGGRAGETQYF.

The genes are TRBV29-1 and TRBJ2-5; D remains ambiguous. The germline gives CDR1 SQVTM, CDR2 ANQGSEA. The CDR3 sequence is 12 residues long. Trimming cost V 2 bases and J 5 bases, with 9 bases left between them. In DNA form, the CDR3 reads TGCAGCGTTGAACCTCAGCCGGAGACCCAGTACTTC. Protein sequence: CSVEPQPETQYF.

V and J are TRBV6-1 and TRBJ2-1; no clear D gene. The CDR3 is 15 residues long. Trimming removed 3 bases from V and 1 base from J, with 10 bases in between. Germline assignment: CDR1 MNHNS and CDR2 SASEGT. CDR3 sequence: CASSDDFPSYNEQFF. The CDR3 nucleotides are TGTGCCAGCAGTGATGACTTTCCTTCCTACAATGAGCAGTTCTTC.

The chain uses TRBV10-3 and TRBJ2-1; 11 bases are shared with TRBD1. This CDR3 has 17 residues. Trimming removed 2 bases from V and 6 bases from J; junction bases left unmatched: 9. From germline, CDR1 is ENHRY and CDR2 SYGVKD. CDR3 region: CAISEKDGQGARNEQFF. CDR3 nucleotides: TGTGCCATCAGTGAGAAAGATGGACAGGGGGCGCGCAATGAGCAGTTCTTC.

The CDR3 coding sequence is TGTGCCAGCAGCCAGGACGGAAACTATGGCTACACCTTC. It codes for CASSQDGNYGYTF. The rearrangement joins TRBV28 to TRBJ1-2; no clear D gene. The CDR3 runs 13 residues. Per the germline V gene, CDR1 is MDHEN and CDR2 is SYDVKM. The ends were cut back, 6 bases at V and 2 bases at J, with 10 bases in the middle.

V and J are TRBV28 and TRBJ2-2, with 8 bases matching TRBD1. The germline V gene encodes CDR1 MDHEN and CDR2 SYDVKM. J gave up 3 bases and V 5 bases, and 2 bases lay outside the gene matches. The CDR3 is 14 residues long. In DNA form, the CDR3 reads TGTGCCAGCAGTGTGACAGGGGACACCGGGGAGCTGTTTTTT. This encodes CASSVTGDTGELFF. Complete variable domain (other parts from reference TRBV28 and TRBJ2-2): DVKVTQSSRYLVKRTGEKVFLECVQDMDHENMFWYRQDPGLGLRLIYFSYDVKMKEKGDIPEGYSVSREKKERFSLILESASTNQTSMYLCASSVTGDTGELFFGEGSRLTVL.

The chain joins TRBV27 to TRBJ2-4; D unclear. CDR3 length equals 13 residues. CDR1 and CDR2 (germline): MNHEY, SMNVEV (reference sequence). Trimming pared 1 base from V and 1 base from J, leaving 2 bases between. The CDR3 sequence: CASSLFAKNIQYF. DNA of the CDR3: TGTGCCAGCAGTTTATTCGCCAAAAACATTCAGTACTTC.

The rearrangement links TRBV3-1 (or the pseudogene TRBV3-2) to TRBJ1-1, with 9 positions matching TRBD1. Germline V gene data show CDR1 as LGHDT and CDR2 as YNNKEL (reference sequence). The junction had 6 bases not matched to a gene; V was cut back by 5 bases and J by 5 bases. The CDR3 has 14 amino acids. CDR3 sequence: CASSKTGGVTEAFF. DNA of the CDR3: TGTGCCAGCAGCAAGACAGGGGGAGTGACTGAAGCTTTCTTT.